This TCR beta chain was retrieved from a study of CD8 T cells in Susac syndrome. With V trimmed by 0 bases and J by 4 bases, 5 bases remained unmatched. CDR3 length equals 15 residues. Germline V lookup: CDR1 MGHRA, CDR2 YSYEKL. The RNA, about 0.45 to 1 ug, was put through reverse transcription using random hexamers. One entry per CDR3 protein, called by TCRdb with MiXCR from the immunoSEQ multiplex PCR reads. This table holds about 430,000 distinct CDR3 sequences, about 85% found once. The clonotype originates from a human donor with multiple sclerosis. The chain couples TRBV4-1 to TRBJ2-7; 8 nucleotides line up with TRBD2. Sequenced input: CD8+ T cells from PBMCs. CDR3 region: CASSQDLRGGYEQYF. DNA of the CDR3: TGCGCCAGCAGCCAAGACCTACGGGGGGGATACGAGCAGTACTTC.